One sample yielded the 5 T cell receptor beta chains listed below, sequenced in a study of cytomegalovirus exposure and HLA in healthy donors. This PCR relied on a set of 60 Vbeta primers and 13 Jbeta primers. Here immunoSEQ multiplex PCR was the method, and the copy in TCRdb shows in-frame clones only, minus some. This sample has around 67,000 clones, with 80% to 90% found just once. The specimen sequenced was PBMCs. Every receptor here comes from a woman aged 25 to 39 in good health and CMV-seropositive.

The chain recombines TRBV11-1 with TRBJ1-1; TRBD1 aligns across 9 bases. This CDR3 has 16 residues. With V trimmed by 5 bases and J by 2 bases, 9 bases remained unmatched. Germline loops: CDR1 SGHAT, CDR2 FQDESV (reference sequence). Here the CDR3 reads CASSLRRTGVNTEAFF. The CDR3, as DNA: TGTGCCAGCAGCCTACGAAGGACAGGGGTCAACACTGAAGCTTTCTTT. The full variable domain, its missing parts supplied by reference TRBV11-1 and TRBJ1-1, is EAEVAQSPRYKITEKSQAVAFWCDPISGHATLYWYRQILGQGPELLVQFQDESVVDDSQLPKDRFSAERLKGVDSTLKIQPAELGDSAMYLCASSLRRTGVNTEAFFGQGTRLTVV.

The CDR3 DNA reads TGCGCCAGCGGGACAGCCTCGGGGGAGACCCAGTACTTC. Its translation is CASGTASGETQYF. The V gene is TRBV5-1, the J gene TRBJ2-5; 7 bases agree with TRBD1. CDR1 and CDR2 from the germline V gene are SGHRS and YFSETQ. The CDR3 is made up of 13 amino acids. Trimming at V came to 7 bases and at J to 5 bases, leaving 8 bases not matched to a gene. Combining the CDR3 with reference TRBV5-1 and TRBJ2-5 gives the whole variable domain KAGVTQTPRYLIKTRGQQVTLSCSPISGHRSVSWYQQTPGQGLQFLFEYFSETQRNKGNFPGRFSGRQFSNSRSEMNVSTLELGDSALYLCASGTASGETQYFGPGTRLLVL.

There are a few counts of this clone. The V call is TRBV19, the J call TRBJ2-3; D is unclear. The CDR3 runs to 13 residues. V was trimmed by 4 bases and J by 4 bases, leaving 9 bases between them. Germline-derived CDR1 and CDR2 are LNHDA and SQIVND (reference sequence). The CDR3 DNA reads TGTGCCAGTAGTACCTACGTGGCAGATACGCAGTATTTT. Its protein product is CASSTYVADTQYF.

The CDR3 region is CASSLMGQNTEAFF. The CDR3 DNA sequence: TGCGCCAGCAGCTTGATGGGACAGAACACTGAAGCTTTCTTT. The gene calls are TRBV5-1 and TRBJ1-1; the D gene is possibly TRBD1 (6 bases). This CDR3 has 14 amino acids. Per the germline V gene, CDR1 is SGHRS and CDR2 is YFSETQ. V shed 1 base and J shed 1 base, with 8 bases lying between them.

The chain employs TRBV9 and TRBJ2-1, with a weak D call TRBD2 (5 bases). This CDR3 region has 15 residues. Germline CDR1 SGDLS, CDR2 YYNGEE. V was pared by 3 bases and J by 4 bases, with 14 bases between. The CDR3 DNA sequence: TGTGCCAGCAGCGACGGGGTGTGGGTTTACAATGAGCAGTTCTTC. Its protein is CASSDGVWVYNEQFF.